This TCR beta chain was retrieved from a study of monozygotic twins with inflammatory bowel disease (dated by TCRdb to about 2019). Turning to the overall study: The complete study included 28 monozygotic twin pairs: 19 IBD-discordant Danish pairs and nine German pairs, of which four were IBD-concordant and five were IBD-discordant. Disease-associated traits were sought mainly through comparisons between IBD patients and their genetically identical healthy co-twins within discordant pairs. Each individual had, on average, about 151 000 unique TCRalpha sequences and 181 000 unique TCRbeta sequences available for analysis. On the study overall, not on this receptor specifically: The analysis was unable to tell apart different T cell subtypes. Differing immunosuppressive treatments among patients may have added background noise and inter-individual variability to the repertoires. IBD patients shared fewer clonotypes with other individuals than healthy twins did, most markedly in patients showing signs of disease activity. Concordant and discordant twins showed no difference in repertoire similarity, possibly because of limited statistical power. No single strong signal or clonotype linked to IBD turned up in the results, so the idea that one exists was not supported. A decrease in TCRbeta repertoire diversity, as measured by inverse Simpson index, was observed in IBD patients compared with their healthy co-twins.

From each donor, a roughly 2.6 ml peripheral blood sample was collected into PAXgene tubes and stored at -80 degrees C. Without any T cell sorting, total RNA was extracted from whole blood using the PAXgene blood miRNA kit on an automated QIAcube. Deep TCRalpha and TCRbeta repertoire profiling with unique molecular barcoding was performed on peripheral blood of monozygotic twin pairs concordant or discordant for inflammatory bowel disease. For every twin pair, smoking habits were documented, and each individual was categorised as a current, former or never smoker. Libraries were built with 5' RACE. Preparation of each TCR library used 3,000 to 4,000 ng of total RNA. cDNA was synthesized with SMARTScribe reverse transcriptase in eight separate reactions per sample. Unique molecular identifiers containing a 6-nucleotide sample barcode were introduced through template switching during cDNA synthesis. Two nested PCRs of about 16 and 10 cycles amplified the TCRalpha and TCRbeta cDNA, and bead purification followed each PCR. Before amplification, the cDNA was both treated with uracil DNA-glycosylase and purified with the QIAquick PCR purification kit. The second PCR was the step at which Illumina TruSeq-compatible adapters and sample-specific barcodes were added. TapeStation and Qubit were used to check library quality and concentration, and 5 ng of each library went into the pool. The pooled libraries were sequenced with 2 x 100 bp reads and custom sequencing primers on an Illumina HiSeq2500 single-index Rapid Run. Per the source publication's procedure: MiGEC version 1.2.6 was used for UMI-based consensus assembly to correct PCR and sequencing errors. MiXCR version 2.1.1 was used to carry out V(D)J alignment, clonotype assembly and CDR3 extraction. Normalisation of gene usage, clonotype sharing and MAIT/NKT TCR abundance was achieved by analysing the top 1000, 10 000 and 20 000 clonotypes per sample. Diversity was computed as the inverse Simpson index with the vegan R package after downsampling to 27 000 UMIs. Paired Mann-Whitney U tests on discordant twin pairs were used, with Benjamini-Hochberg multiple-testing correction. The reads were reprocessed in TCRdb, with one entry per CDR3 protein sequence and no accompanying DNA. What appears here as the V and J calls and clone size reflects TCRdb's work, not the paper's. The sample's table covers about 300,000 distinct CDR3 sequences. Jointly, the top ten make up approximately 5.9% of the sample.

Worth noting for this clonotype: Its target antigen remains unknown.

The germline V gene sets CDR1 to KGHDR and CDR2 to SFDVKD. The CDR3, from cysteine to phenylalanine, totals 16 residues. No DNA is recorded. This TCR was sampled from a human donor with ulcerative colitis or Crohn's disease, or a healthy co-twin of an affected twin (not recorded which). Source material: blood. This sequence uses TRBV24-1 and TRBJ2-3; TCRdb indicates TRBD1, and absent DNA this call remains unverified. The CDR3 loop reads CATSDPLGGGTDTQYF.